This T cell receptor beta chain stems from a study of cytomegalovirus exposure and HLA in healthy donors. Trimming stripped 10 bases from V and 2 bases from J, with 12 bases between. Germline V CDR1 and CDR2: PRHDT, FYEKMQ (reference sequence). The CDR3 runs 14 residues. With respect to this clone: The antigen is not known.

The assay was immunoSEQ multiplex PCR, and TCRdb's table has in-frame clones only and misses some. Counted here are 150,000 to 160,000 clones, 85% to 90% occurring once; the ten biggest clones make up approximately 2%. Points from the study as a whole: Most TCRs appeared rarely, but some public TCRs recurred in many donors. The tendency of first-cohort TCR clusters to co-occur in the roughly 120 validation repertoires was identified by a subsequent analysis.

Material for sequencing was PBMCs. The sequence derives from a human donor in good health. The chain joins TRBV13 to TRBJ1-6; possible D gene TRBD1, 6 bases. The CDR3 loop is CATLHRAYNSPLHF. CDR3 nucleotides: TGTGCCACCCTACACAGGGCCTATAATTCACCCCTCCACTTT.